Following are 20 T cell receptor beta chains from one sample sequenced in a study of CD8 T cells in Susac syndrome. With random hexamers, 0.5 to 1 ug RNA was reverse transcribed. TCRdb re-derived calls from the immunoSEQ multiplex PCR reads in MiXCR, one entry per CDR3 protein. This sample carries roughly 140,000 distinct CDR3 sequences, 94% of them seen once, and the ten largest clones take about 0.26%. The specimen sequenced was CD8+ T cells from PBMCs. These receptors were collected from a human donor in good health.

The chain links TRBV24-1 to TRBJ1-2, with D hard to call. V lost 1 base, J lost 0 bases, and 8 bases lay in between. CDR1 is KGHDR and CDR2 is SFDVKD in the germline V gene. CDR3 length equals 15 residues. Here the CDR3 reads CATSDFKGPNYGYTF. The CDR3 nucleotides are TGTGCCACCAGTGATTTTAAGGGTCCTAACTATGGCTACACCTTC.

V and J are TRBV3-1 and TRBJ1-5; no clear D gene. V dropped 2 bases and J dropped 3 bases, with 8 bases sitting between them. Germline loops: CDR1 LGHDT, CDR2 YNNKEL (reference sequence). CDR3 length: 14 residues. CDR3 protein: CASSQSGLNQPQHF. In DNA, the CDR3 is TGTGCCAGCAGCCAATCCGGGCTCAATCAGCCCCAGCATTTT.

This rearrangement joins TRBV12-3 or TRBV12-4 to TRBJ2-3; 9 bases map to TRBD1. Trimming took 6 bases from V and 5 from J; bases not matched to a gene: 9. The CDR3 is made up of 15 amino acids. CDR3 residues: CASRPGTGIGDTQYF. DNA for the CDR3: TGTGCCAGCAGACCCGGGACAGGGATAGGAGATACGCAGTATTTT.

The chain uses TRBV27 and TRBJ2-7; a possible D gene is TRBD1 (5 bases). V was pared by 5 bases and J by 3 bases, with 14 bases between. Germline CDR1 and CDR2: MNHEY and SMNVEV (reference sequence). The CDR3 is 14 amino acids. The DNA for the CDR3 is TGTGCCAGCAGTCCGACAGCCACTCACTACGAGCAGTACTTC. Translating it yields CASSPTATHYEQYF.

The J gene is TRBJ2-1, the V gene TRBV5-1; no firm D call. The CDR3 covers 11 residues. Germline CDR1 is SGHRS and CDR2 is YFSETQ. V lost 2 bases to trimming and J lost 15 bases, with 12 bases between them. The CDR3 here is CASSFRAELFF. CDR3 bases: TGCGCCAGCAGCTTTAGAGCCGAGTTGTTCTTC.

V gene TRBV6-1 combines with J gene TRBJ2-1, with 11 positions matching TRBD2. V was clipped by 5 bases and J by 4 bases; unmatched bases: 7. CDR3 length: 16 residues. Germline V CDR1 and CDR2: MNHNS, SASEGT. The chain's CDR3 is CASSQLAGVAYNEQFF. The CDR3 DNA sequence: TGTGCCAGCAGTCAACTAGCGGGAGTTGCTTACAATGAGCAGTTCTTC.

V gene TRBV27 combines with J gene TRBJ1-3; 9 bases fit TRBD1. Germline CDR1 and CDR2: MNHEY and SMNVEV (reference sequence). V shed 3 bases, J shed 4 bases, and the junction held 4 bases outside the gene matches. CDR3 length equals 15 residues. CDR3 in amino acids: CASSFTGGIGNTIYF. DNA for the CDR3: TGTGCCAGCAGTTTTACAGGGGGCATAGGAAACACCATATATTTT.

This rearrangement joins TRBV7-2 to TRBJ2-7, with D unclear. The ends were cut back, 3 bases at V and 0 bases at J, with 12 bases in the middle. The CDR3 is made up of 15 amino acids. CDR1 is SGHTA, CDR2 FQGNSA, per germline. CDR3 sequence reads: CASSLDPTISYEQYF. CDR3 nucleotides: TGTGCCAGCAGCTTGGATCCGACAATCTCCTACGAGCAGTACTTC.

The genes are TRBV27 and TRBJ2-7; TRBD2 agrees at 7 bases. The CDR3 extends over 14 amino acids. CDR1 and CDR2 (germline): MNHEY, SMNVEV (reference sequence). J lost 3 bases, V lost 2 bases, and 4 bases had no gene match. The DNA for the CDR3 is TGTGCCAGCAGTTTACTAGCGGCGGGCTACGAGCAGTACTTC. It is translated as CASSLLAAGYEQYF.

The chain links TRBV7-9 to TRBJ2-7; D possibly uses TRBD1 or TRBD2 (7 bases each). Germline CDR1 is SEHNR and CDR2 is FQNEAQ (reference sequence). This CDR3 contains 14 residues. Trimming took off 5 bases at V and 4 bases at J, with 15 bases between the two ends. CDR3 bases: TGTGCCAGCAGCATAAGACAGGGAGGGTACGAGCAGTACTTC. Translation: CASSIRQGGYEQYF.

The chain recombines TRBV7-9 with TRBJ2-7, with D hard to call. Trimming left V 5 bases short and J 0 bases short, with 8 bases between. CDR1 and CDR2 (germline): SEHNR, FQNEAQ (reference sequence). CDR3 length: 13 residues. The DNA for the CDR3 is TGTGCCAGCAGCCCCTCGAGCTCCTACGAGCAGTACTTC. This encodes CASSPSSSYEQYF.

This clonotype was seen once. V and J are TRBV13 and TRBJ2-1; 8 bases are a match to TRBD1. This CDR3 is built from 15 residues. Germline V gene data show CDR1 as PRHDT and CDR2 as FYEKMQ (reference sequence). J was trimmed by 5 bases and V by 4 bases; bases with no gene match: 7. The CDR3 DNA follows: TGTGCCAGCAGCTCAGCCGACAGGGGCCACAATGAGCAGTTCTTC. It specifies CASSSADRGHNEQFF.

The V gene is TRBV30, the J gene TRBJ1-1; possibly TRBD1 for D (5 bases). The V gene's germline CDR1 is GTSNPN and CDR2 SVGIG (reference sequence). Trimming stripped 5 bases from V and 4 bases from J, with 11 bases between. This CDR3 comprises 12 residues. The CDR3 spells CAWGNQGTEAFF. Written as DNA, the CDR3 is TGTGCCTGGGGAAACCAGGGCACTGAAGCTTTCTTT.

This clonotype was observed once. The chain combines TRBV19 with TRBJ2-1; 8 positions match TRBD2. Looked up from germline, CDR1 is LNHDA and CDR2 is SQIVND (reference sequence). This CDR3 spans 13 amino acids. V dropped 3 bases and J dropped 7; count of bases not matched to a gene: 2. The CDR3 nucleotides read TGTGCCAGTAGTATCAGCGGGGGAAATGAGCAGTTCTTC. Its translation is CASSISGGNEQFF.

This sequence joins TRBV2 and TRBJ2-1; the D is unclear. Germline V lookup: CDR1 SNHLY, CDR2 FYNNEI. Trimming removed 5 bases at V and 5 bases at J, with 13 bases between. The CDR3 sequence is 14 residues long. This CDR3 is CASSPSGVHNEQFF. The CDR3 nucleotides read TGTGCCAGCAGTCCATCTGGGGTCCACAATGAGCAGTTCTTC.

This chain connects TRBV30 to TRBJ2-3; 9 nucleotides agree with TRBD2. CDR1 and CDR2 from the germline V gene are GTSNPN and SVGIG (reference sequence). This CDR3 has 16 residues. V lost 0 bases and J lost 8; bases outside the gene matches: 12. The DNA for the CDR3 is TGTGCCTGGAGTGTTCCGACTAGCGGCAGGGGGGTTACGCAGTATTTT. As protein: CAWSVPTSGRGVTQYF.

This chain joins TRBV29-1 and TRBJ2-1; D remains unclear. This CDR3 has 12 residues. CDR1 and CDR2 (germline): SQVTM, ANQGSEA. V lost 3 bases and J 3 bases, leaving 6 bases between the germline ends. The CDR3 DNA reads as TGCAGCGTTGATGGCCGCTACAATGAGCAGTTCTTC. This translates into CSVDGRYNEQFF.

The chain couples TRBV19 to TRBJ2-1; D gene uncertain. The CDR3 is 14 amino acids. Germline V gene lookup returns CDR1 LNHDA and CDR2 SQIVND (reference sequence). Trimming removed 5 bases at V and 2 bases at J, with 10 bases between. CDR3 nucleotide sequence: TGTGCCAGTAGTCCCCTAACCGCCTACAATGAGCAGTTCTTC. Amino acid sequence: CASSPLTAYNEQFF.

This clonotype has only one observation. This chain links TRBV20-1 with TRBJ2-1, with D perhaps matching TRBD2 (7 bases). The CDR3 consists of 15 residues. Germline-derived CDR1 and CDR2 are DFQATT and SNEGSKA (reference sequence). Trimming shortened V by 6 bases and J by 5 bases, and 20 bases separated the two germline ends. In nucleotides, the CDR3 is TGCAGTGCCCATTCACGCGGGGGCGTCGACAATGAGCAGTTCTTC. Translated, it gives CSAHSRGGVDNEQFF.

The chain recombines TRBV19 with TRBJ2-2, with unresolved D. In germline, CDR1 is LNHDA, CDR2 SQIVND (reference sequence). This CDR3 region has 15 residues. V gave up 3 bases and J gave up 5 bases, with 13 bases separating them. CDR3 loop: CASSMSQHATGELFF. The CDR3 DNA reads as TGTGCCAGTAGTATGTCACAACACGCGACCGGGGAGCTGTTTTTT.